The 10 T cell receptor beta chains below were found in one sample sequenced in a study of T-cell memory formation after mild COVID-19. TCRdb ran MiXCR on the 5' RACE reads and lists one entry per CDR3 protein. The sample lists about 610,000 distinct CDR3 sequences, 17% occurring once. Sequencing was carried out using PBMCs or a T cell subset sorted from them (not recorded which). These receptors all come from an adult woman who had mild COVID-19 (a few samples of this study predate the infection). Cell type and time point are not known.

This clonotype has more than one count but fewer than ten. V is TRBV7-2 and J is TRBJ2-1, with 9 bases fitting TRBD2. V lost 8 bases, J lost 1 base, and 6 bases stayed unmatched. The CDR3 sequence is 15 residues long. The V gene's germline CDR1 is SGHTA and CDR2 FQGNSA. The CDR3 nucleotides are TGTGCCAGCCGGGGCGGGAGGGGTTCCTACAATGAGCAGTTCTTC. Encoded protein: CASRGGRGSYNEQFF.

This sequence joins TRBV6-2 or TRBV6-3 and TRBJ2-7; a weak D match, TRBD1 (5 bases). V was cut by 8 bases and J by 0 bases, with 14 bases left in between. This CDR3 region has 14 residues. The germline V gene has CDR1 MNHEY and CDR2 SVGEGT. The CDR3 reads CASSNNRFSYEQYF. In nucleotides, the CDR3 is TGTGCCAGCTCTAACAACAGGTTCTCCTACGAGCAGTACTTC.

The V and J genes are TRBV5-8 and TRBJ2-1; 10 nucleotides agree with TRBD1. The CDR3 consists of 15 residues. V was clipped by 2 bases and J by 6 bases; unmatched bases: 5. Germline CDR1 SGHTS, CDR2 YDEGEE. CDR3 loop: CASSFGTGASNEQFF. CDR3 DNA sequence: TGTGCCAGCAGCTTTGGGACAGGGGCTAGCAATGAGCAGTTCTTC.

This clonotype was seen a few times. The chain has TRBV7-3 and TRBJ2-3, with D tentatively TRBD1 or TRBD2 (5 bases each). Per germline, CDR1 SGHTA and CDR2 FQGTGA. Trimming pared 0 bases from V and 6 bases from J, leaving 13 bases between. The length of the CDR3 is 15 residues. The CDR3 reads CASSLTPLGEDTQYF. DNA for the CDR3: TGTGCCAGCAGCTTAACACCTCTGGGGGAGGATACGCAGTATTTT.

The sample holds many counts of this clonotype. J is TRBJ2-3 and V is TRBV9, with a possible D match to TRBD2 (6 bases). CDR1 and CDR2 from the germline V gene are SGDLS and YYNGEE. This CDR3 is 13 amino acids long. Trimming shortened V by 3 bases and J by 4 bases, and 9 bases separated the two germline ends. The CDR3 DNA reads as TGTGCCAGCAGCGGCGGGGTTTCAGATACGCAGTATTTT. Its translation is CASSGGVSDTQYF.

The J gene is TRBJ1-6, the V gene TRBV30; 7 nucleotides line up with TRBD1. V shed 4 bases and J 6 bases; nucleotides not matched to a gene: 6. Germline loops: CDR1 GTSNPN, CDR2 SVGIG (reference sequence). The CDR3 spans 14 residues. The CDR3 coding sequence is TGTGCCTGGAACCTGGGGACAGCTAATTCACCCCTCCACTTT. Translated: CAWNLGTANSPLHF.

CDR3 loop: CASLGTGVADTQYF. The CDR3 DNA sequence: TGTGCCAGCTTAGGGACAGGGGTTGCAGATACGCAGTATTTT. The chain has TRBV7-9 and TRBJ2-3, with 10 bases fitting TRBD1. CDR3 length: 14 residues. Unmatched junction bases numbered 6, after V lost 8 bases and J lost 4 bases. Germline CDR1 is SEHNR and CDR2 is FQNEAQ (reference sequence).

This clonotype was counted between two and nine times. This chain uses TRBV18 with TRBJ2-4; D remains unclear. The CDR3 spans 15 residues. Germline V gives CDR1 KGHSH, CDR2 LQKENI. V gave up 1 base and J gave up 0 bases, with 7 bases separating them. In nucleotides, the CDR3 is TGTGCCAGCTCACCACTTGAGGCAGCCAAAAACATTCAGTACTTC. Translation gives CASSPLEAAKNIQYF.

The V gene is TRBV12-3 or TRBV12-4, the J gene TRBJ1-5; D might be TRBD1 (6 bases). The CDR3 totals 15 residues. V lost 0 bases, J lost 6 bases, and 12 bases lay in between. The CDR3 coding sequence is TGTGCCAGCAGTTTAGCGCTAGGGGGGGGTCAGCCCCAGCATTTT. This encodes CASSLALGGGQPQHF.

The V and J genes are TRBV6-6 and TRBJ2-7; TRBD2 aligns across 7 bases. This CDR3 region has 16 residues. V shed 5 bases, J shed 7 bases, and the junction held 17 bases outside the gene matches. Germline CDR1 is MNHNY and CDR2 is SVGAGI (reference sequence). CDR3 residues: CASSPRWSGERNEQYF. In DNA, the CDR3 is TGTGCCAGCAGTCCACGTTGGAGCGGGGAACGTAATGAGCAGTACTTC.